The TCR beta chain described here comes from a study of cytomegalovirus exposure and HLA in healthy donors. To note about this clone: Its antigen remains unknown.

The study ran its PCR with 60 Vbeta and 13 Jbeta primers. The table came from immunoSEQ multiplex PCR; TCRdb's copy has only in-frame clones and leaves some out. The sample totals about 83,000 clones. Study-level results: A later analysis by the authors found several of the most significant clusters apparently linked to common viral pathogens.

Sequenced input: PBMCs. This clonotype was obtained from a man between 18 and 29 years old in good health and CMV-seropositive.

The CDR3: CASSPGGYPTLNTEAFF. As DNA, the CDR3 is TGTGCCAGCAGCCCAGGGGGGTACCCAACCTTGAACACTGAAGCTTTCTTT. The chain joins TRBV28 to TRBJ1-1; 7 bases fit TRBD1. Germline-derived CDR1 and CDR2 are MDHEN and SYDVKM. The ends lost 6 bases at V and 0 bases at J; junction bases unmatched: 13. The CDR3 is made up of 17 amino acids.